This passage covers 10 T cell receptor beta chains from one sample sequenced in a study of blood T cell repertoires in COVID-19. Sequencing was performed with immunoSEQ multiplex PCR; in TCRdb, only in-frame clones are kept and a portion is missing. The profile shows about 72,000 clones, approximately 82% of them singletons. Sequenced material: peripheral blood. The receptors were gathered from a man aged 55 to 69 with acute or convalescent COVID-19.

The chain employs TRBV5-6 and TRBJ1-3; D gene unclear. Germline loops: CDR1 SGHDT, CDR2 YYEEEE. The CDR3 length is 14 residues. With 2 bases removed from V and 0 bases from J, the gap between germline ends came to 6 bases. The CDR3 here is CASSFQDSGNTIYF. Written as DNA, the CDR3 is TGTGCCAGCAGCTTCCAGGACTCTGGAAACACCATATATTTT.

J is TRBJ1-1 and V is TRBV7-9, with TRBD1 as a possible D gene (5 bases). Trimming cost V 1 base and J 4 bases, with 10 bases left between them. Germline V gives CDR1 SEHNR, CDR2 FQNEAQ (reference sequence). The CDR3 spans 14 residues. CDR3: CASSLVQGGTEAFF. CDR3 coding DNA: TGTGCCAGCAGCTTAGTTCAGGGCGGCACTGAAGCTTTCTTT.

The rearrangement joins TRBV19 to TRBJ1-6, with D maybe TRBD1 (5 bases). Trimming removed 6 bases from V and 7 bases from J, with 13 bases in between. The CDR3 spans 14 residues. Germline loops: CDR1 LNHDA, CDR2 SQIVND (reference sequence). CDR3 region: CASSTGLGNSPLHF. The CDR3 DNA follows: TGTGCCAGTAGCACGGGACTGGGAAATTCACCCCTCCACTTT.

The chain couples TRBV2 to TRBJ2-7; 9 bases line up with TRBD2. This CDR3 spans 18 amino acids. The trim removed 8 bases at V and 2 bases at J, leaving 19 bases unmatched. Germline V CDR1 and CDR2: SNHLY, FYNNEI. Here the CDR3 DNA reads TGTGCCAGCCTAGCCATGGACAGGAAAGCGGGGGGTACCTACGAGCAGTACTTC. Its translation: CASLAMDRKAGGTYEQYF.

CDR3 in amino acids: CASSPGFGNTIYF. CDR3 bases: TGTGCCAGCAGCCCCGGGTTTGGAAACACCATATATTTT. The V gene is TRBV5-5, the J gene TRBJ1-3; D is unclear. Trimming removed 4 bases at V and 3 bases at J, with 8 bases between. The CDR3 extends over 13 amino acids. The V gene's germline CDR1 is SGHKS and CDR2 YYEKEE (reference sequence).

In its sample, this clone was seen many times. A read error may produce the germline difference seen at one junction end. The chain uses TRBV12-3 or TRBV12-4 and TRBJ1-2; TRBD1 matches at 9 bases. The CDR3 contains 12 residues. The CDR3 region is CASSLQPGQGAF. CDR3 sequence (DNA): TGTGCCAGCAGTTTGCAACCGGGACAGGGTGCCTTC.

The chain joins TRBV3-1 (or the pseudogene TRBV3-2) to TRBJ2-7; maybe TRBD2 (5 bases). Germline values: CDR1 LGHDT, CDR2 YNNKEL (reference sequence). The length of the CDR3 is 14 residues. V lost 1 base and J 2 bases, leaving 9 bases between the germline ends. CDR3 loop: CASSQAPTTYEQYF. In DNA form, the CDR3 reads TGTGCCAGCAGCCAAGCCCCGACTACCTACGAGCAGTACTTC.

The V gene is TRBV10-2, the J gene TRBJ1-4; TRBD1 agrees at 7 bases. The CDR3 contains 15 residues. V shed 3 bases, J shed 5 bases, and the junction held 6 bases outside the gene matches. CDR1 is WSHSY, CDR2 SAAADI, per germline. Here the CDR3 reads CASSDQAGGNEKLFF. CDR3 bases: TGCGCCAGCAGTGACCAGGCAGGGGGGAATGAAAAACTGTTTTTT.

V usage is TRBV18 and J usage is TRBJ1-5; TRBD1 might be the D (5 bases). The V and J ends lost 2 bases and 0 bases respectively, with 14 bases between them. The CDR3 spans 17 residues. The V gene's germline CDR1 is KGHSH and CDR2 LQKENI. The CDR3 DNA is TGTGCCAGCTCACCAGATCCGGGACTCCTTAGCAATCAGCCCCAGCATTTT. Translating it yields CASSPDPGLLSNQPQHF. Supplemented by reference TRBV18 and TRBJ1-5, the full variable domain reads NAGVMQNPRHLVRRRGQEARLRCSPMKGHSHVYWYRQLPEEGLKFMVYLQKENIIDESGMPKERFSAEFPKEGPSILRIQQVVRGDSAAYFCASSPDPGLLSNQPQHFGDGTRLSIL.

The chain employs TRBV7-9 and TRBJ1-1; weak D call: TRBD1 (5 bases). Germline CDR1 reads SEHNR; CDR2 reads FQNEAQ (reference sequence). The CDR3 runs 13 residues. V was shortened by 2 bases and J by 7 bases, with 11 bases between the two germline ends. CDR3 sequence reads: CASSLNSGLEAFF. In nucleotides, the CDR3 is TGTGCCAGCAGCTTAAATTCAGGGCTTGAAGCTTTCTTT.